This TCR beta chain is from a study of shared clonotypes between healthy human individuals. Comment on this clone: Antigen specificity is unknown.

General study points: An expected dependence of interdonor clonotype sharing on sequencing depth was noted.

Repertoires were generated with immunoSEQ multiplex PCR, while TCRdb's copy carries only in-frame clones and drops some. This table holds 450,000 to 500,000 clones, 79% found once. The ends were cut back, 3 bases at V and 6 bases at J, with 13 bases in the middle. Per germline, CDR1 SGHAT and CDR2 FQNNGV. The length of the CDR3 is 14 residues. The chain employs TRBV11-2 and TRBJ2-3, with D tentatively TRBD1 or TRBD2 (5 bases each). The sequence was collected from a woman aged 40 to 50 in good health. Some clones in this sample may be carry-over from other donors' samples. The sequenced sample was PBMCs. The CDR3, as DNA: TGTGCCAGCAGCTTTAACCCGGGACCGGATACGCAGTATTTT. It is translated as CASSFNPGPDTQYF.